Presented here are 9 T cell receptor beta chains from one specimen sequenced in a study of blood T cells in healthy people across ages. Alongside a J-beta primer mix, a sample-barcoded 5' primer served in a second PCR lasting about 7 to 11 cycles. MiXCR, run by TCRdb on the 5' RACE reads, gives a single entry per CDR3 protein. The sample lists 450,000 to 650,000 distinct CDR3 sequences, 20% to 30% occurring once. This sample also appeared in a second study, on T cells of mothers and their children.

The sample was blood. These receptors all stem from a boy younger than 18 in good health.

CDR3 in DNA: TGTGCCAGCAGCCAAGGACAGTTCTATGGCTACACCTTC. It is translated as CASSQGQFYGYTF. The chain uses TRBV4-2 and TRBJ1-2, with D possibly TRBD1 on 5 matching bases. CDR1 is LGHNA and CDR2 is YNFKEQ in the germline V gene. The CDR3 runs 13 residues. V shed 1 base and J shed 4 bases, with 7 bases lying between them.

The rearrangement links TRBV6-6 to TRBJ2-1; 7 bases map to TRBD1. The CDR3 consists of 16 residues. After removal of 5 bases from V and 3 bases from J, the junction contained 10 bases not matched to a gene. Germline V gene data show CDR1 as MNHNY and CDR2 as SVGAGI (reference sequence). CDR3 in amino acids: CASSQTGTVLYNEQFF. In DNA, the CDR3 is TGTGCCAGCAGTCAAACCGGGACAGTTCTCTACAATGAGCAGTTCTTC.

This clonotype occurred a few times. The chain is built from TRBV27 and TRBJ2-7; TRBD1 might be the D (6 bases). In germline, CDR1 is MNHEY, CDR2 SMNVEV (reference sequence). V dropped 5 bases and J dropped 4 bases, with 12 bases sitting between them. The CDR3 sequence is 13 residues long. CDR3 in amino acids: CASSPSGEYEQYF. The CDR3, as DNA: TGTGCCAGCAGTCCTTCAGGGGAATACGAGCAGTACTTC.

This clonotype was detected only a few times. The rearrangement joins TRBV9 to TRBJ2-1, with TRBD2 identical over 11 bases. V was clipped by 4 bases and J by 0 bases; unmatched bases: 6. The germline V gene encodes CDR1 SGDLS and CDR2 YYNGEE. The CDR3 consists of 17 residues. The CDR3 bases are TGTGCCAGCAGCACCCCTAGCGGGGGGAGCTCCTACAATGAGCAGTTCTTC. It encodes CASSTPSGGSSYNEQFF.

This clonotype was seen a handful of times. V and J are TRBV10-3 and TRBJ2-7, with 7 bases matching TRBD1. Germline loops: CDR1 ENHRY, CDR2 SYGVKD. V shed 10 bases and J 5 bases; nucleotides not matched to a gene: 8. This CDR3 is 12 amino acids long. CDR3 amino acids: CATRQGRDEQYF. DNA for the CDR3: TGTGCCACCCGACAGGGAAGGGACGAGCAGTACTTC.

This chain joins TRBV15 and TRBJ2-7, with 7 bases that match TRBD1. The CDR3 loop spans 13 amino acids. Germline V CDR1 and CDR2: LNHNV, YYDKDF (reference sequence). V shed 8 bases and J 4 bases; nucleotides not matched to a gene: 8. The CDR3 region is CATLPGQTYEQYF. CDR3 nucleotides: TGTGCCACCCTTCCGGGACAGACATACGAGCAGTACTTC.

This clonotype turned up a few times. The chain couples TRBV7-9 to TRBJ2-7; D could derive from TRBD1 or TRBD2 (6 bases each). Trimming stripped 5 bases from V and 3 bases from J, with 11 bases between. The CDR3 length is 13 residues. Germline V gene sequence: CDR1 SEHNR, CDR2 FQNEAQ (reference sequence). CDR3 nucleotide sequence: TGTGCCAGCAGCCCAAGGGGGGTCTACGAGCAGTACTTC. Translating it yields CASSPRGVYEQYF.

The chain uses TRBV28 and TRBJ1-1; D gene uncertain. The germline V gene has CDR1 MDHEN and CDR2 SYDVKM. CDR3 length equals 14 residues. V lost 3 bases, J lost 5 bases, and 13 bases lay in between. In nucleotides, the CDR3 is TGTGCCAGCAGTTTTCAGGCCCGACGGACTGAAGCTTTCTTT. It translates to CASSFQARRTEAFF.

This clonotype appeared a few times. The V gene is TRBV11-2, the J gene TRBJ1-3, with 9 bases that match TRBD1. V shed 5 bases, J shed 7 bases, and the junction held 9 bases outside the gene matches. The length of the CDR3 is 15 residues. Germline V lookup: CDR1 SGHAT, CDR2 FQNNGV. The CDR3: CASSLPGQGRNTIYF. The CDR3 nucleotides are TGTGCCAGCAGCCTACCGGGACAGGGACGGAACACCATATATTTT.